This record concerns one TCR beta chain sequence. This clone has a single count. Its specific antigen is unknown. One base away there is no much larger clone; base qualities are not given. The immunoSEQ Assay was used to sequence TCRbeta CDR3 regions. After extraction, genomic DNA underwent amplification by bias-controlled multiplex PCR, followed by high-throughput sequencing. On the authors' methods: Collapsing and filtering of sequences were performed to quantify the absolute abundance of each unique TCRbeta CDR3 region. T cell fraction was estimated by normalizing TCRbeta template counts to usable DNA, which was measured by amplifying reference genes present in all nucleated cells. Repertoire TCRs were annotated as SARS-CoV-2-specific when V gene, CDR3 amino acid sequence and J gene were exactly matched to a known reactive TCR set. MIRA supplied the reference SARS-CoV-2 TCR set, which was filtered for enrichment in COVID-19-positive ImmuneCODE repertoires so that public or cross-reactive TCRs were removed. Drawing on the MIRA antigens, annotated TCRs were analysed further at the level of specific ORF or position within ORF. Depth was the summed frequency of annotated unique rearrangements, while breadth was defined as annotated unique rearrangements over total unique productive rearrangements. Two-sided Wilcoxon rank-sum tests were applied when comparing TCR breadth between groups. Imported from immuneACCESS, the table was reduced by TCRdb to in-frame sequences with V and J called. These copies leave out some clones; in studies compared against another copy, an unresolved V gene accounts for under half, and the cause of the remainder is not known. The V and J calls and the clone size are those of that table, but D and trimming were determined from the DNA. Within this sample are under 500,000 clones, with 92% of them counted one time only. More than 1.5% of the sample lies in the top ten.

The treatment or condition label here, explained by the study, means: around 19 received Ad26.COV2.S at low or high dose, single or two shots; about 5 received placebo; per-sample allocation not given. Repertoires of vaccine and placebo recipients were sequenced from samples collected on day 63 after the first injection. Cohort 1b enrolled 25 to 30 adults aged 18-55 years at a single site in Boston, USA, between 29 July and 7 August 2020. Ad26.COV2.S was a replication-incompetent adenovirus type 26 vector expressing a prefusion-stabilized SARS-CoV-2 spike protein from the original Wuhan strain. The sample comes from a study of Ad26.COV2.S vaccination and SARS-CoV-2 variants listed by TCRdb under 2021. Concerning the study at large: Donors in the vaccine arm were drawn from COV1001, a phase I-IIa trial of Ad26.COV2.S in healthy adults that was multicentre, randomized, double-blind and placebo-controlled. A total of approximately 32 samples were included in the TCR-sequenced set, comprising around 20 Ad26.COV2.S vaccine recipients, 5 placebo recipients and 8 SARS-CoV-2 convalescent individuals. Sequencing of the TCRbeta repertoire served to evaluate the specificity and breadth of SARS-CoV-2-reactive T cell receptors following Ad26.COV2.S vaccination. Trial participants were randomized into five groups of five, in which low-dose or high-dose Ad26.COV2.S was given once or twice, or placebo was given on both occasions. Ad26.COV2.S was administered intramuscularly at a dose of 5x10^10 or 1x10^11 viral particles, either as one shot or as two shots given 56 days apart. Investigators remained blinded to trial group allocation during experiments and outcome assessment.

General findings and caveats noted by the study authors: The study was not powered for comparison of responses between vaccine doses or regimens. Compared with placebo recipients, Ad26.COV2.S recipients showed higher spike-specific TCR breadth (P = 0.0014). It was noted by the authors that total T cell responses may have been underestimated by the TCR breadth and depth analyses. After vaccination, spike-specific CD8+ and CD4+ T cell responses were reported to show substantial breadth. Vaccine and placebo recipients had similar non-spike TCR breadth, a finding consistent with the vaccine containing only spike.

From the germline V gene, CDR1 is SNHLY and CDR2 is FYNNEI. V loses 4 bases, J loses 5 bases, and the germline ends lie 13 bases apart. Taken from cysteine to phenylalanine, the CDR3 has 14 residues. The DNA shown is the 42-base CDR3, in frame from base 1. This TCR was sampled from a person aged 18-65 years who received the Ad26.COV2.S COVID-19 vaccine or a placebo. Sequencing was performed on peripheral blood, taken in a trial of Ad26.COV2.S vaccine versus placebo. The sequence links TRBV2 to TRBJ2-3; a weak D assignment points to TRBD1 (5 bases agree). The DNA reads TGTGCCAGCAGTGTTGCAGGGAAGGTAGATACGCAGTATTTT. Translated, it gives CASSVAGKVDTQYF.